This TCR beta chain appears in the sequencing data of a study of T-cell reconstitution after alpha-beta-depleted transplantation in children. This clonotype was counted a few times. Unique molecular identifiers tagged the TCRbeta library. TCRdb re-called the PCR reads through MiXCR, storing one row per CDR3 protein. Among 450,000 to 600,000 distinct CDR3 sequences listed, approximately 30% were seen once. This CDR3 contains 13 residues. Germline V gene sequence: CDR1 SGHTA, CDR2 FQGNSA. Trimming cost V 0 bases and J 11 bases, with 12 bases left between them. The chain is built from TRBV7-2 and TRBJ2-3, with a tentative D call TRBD2 (5 bases). The source of this sequence is a human donor who donated a stem cell graft to a child with aplastic anemia. The sequenced sample was PBMCs from the stem cell graft donor, obtained from the stem cell graft. The CDR3: CASSLAPREGQYF. Here the CDR3 DNA reads TGTGCCAGCAGCTTAGCCCCCCGGGAAGGGCAGTATTTT.